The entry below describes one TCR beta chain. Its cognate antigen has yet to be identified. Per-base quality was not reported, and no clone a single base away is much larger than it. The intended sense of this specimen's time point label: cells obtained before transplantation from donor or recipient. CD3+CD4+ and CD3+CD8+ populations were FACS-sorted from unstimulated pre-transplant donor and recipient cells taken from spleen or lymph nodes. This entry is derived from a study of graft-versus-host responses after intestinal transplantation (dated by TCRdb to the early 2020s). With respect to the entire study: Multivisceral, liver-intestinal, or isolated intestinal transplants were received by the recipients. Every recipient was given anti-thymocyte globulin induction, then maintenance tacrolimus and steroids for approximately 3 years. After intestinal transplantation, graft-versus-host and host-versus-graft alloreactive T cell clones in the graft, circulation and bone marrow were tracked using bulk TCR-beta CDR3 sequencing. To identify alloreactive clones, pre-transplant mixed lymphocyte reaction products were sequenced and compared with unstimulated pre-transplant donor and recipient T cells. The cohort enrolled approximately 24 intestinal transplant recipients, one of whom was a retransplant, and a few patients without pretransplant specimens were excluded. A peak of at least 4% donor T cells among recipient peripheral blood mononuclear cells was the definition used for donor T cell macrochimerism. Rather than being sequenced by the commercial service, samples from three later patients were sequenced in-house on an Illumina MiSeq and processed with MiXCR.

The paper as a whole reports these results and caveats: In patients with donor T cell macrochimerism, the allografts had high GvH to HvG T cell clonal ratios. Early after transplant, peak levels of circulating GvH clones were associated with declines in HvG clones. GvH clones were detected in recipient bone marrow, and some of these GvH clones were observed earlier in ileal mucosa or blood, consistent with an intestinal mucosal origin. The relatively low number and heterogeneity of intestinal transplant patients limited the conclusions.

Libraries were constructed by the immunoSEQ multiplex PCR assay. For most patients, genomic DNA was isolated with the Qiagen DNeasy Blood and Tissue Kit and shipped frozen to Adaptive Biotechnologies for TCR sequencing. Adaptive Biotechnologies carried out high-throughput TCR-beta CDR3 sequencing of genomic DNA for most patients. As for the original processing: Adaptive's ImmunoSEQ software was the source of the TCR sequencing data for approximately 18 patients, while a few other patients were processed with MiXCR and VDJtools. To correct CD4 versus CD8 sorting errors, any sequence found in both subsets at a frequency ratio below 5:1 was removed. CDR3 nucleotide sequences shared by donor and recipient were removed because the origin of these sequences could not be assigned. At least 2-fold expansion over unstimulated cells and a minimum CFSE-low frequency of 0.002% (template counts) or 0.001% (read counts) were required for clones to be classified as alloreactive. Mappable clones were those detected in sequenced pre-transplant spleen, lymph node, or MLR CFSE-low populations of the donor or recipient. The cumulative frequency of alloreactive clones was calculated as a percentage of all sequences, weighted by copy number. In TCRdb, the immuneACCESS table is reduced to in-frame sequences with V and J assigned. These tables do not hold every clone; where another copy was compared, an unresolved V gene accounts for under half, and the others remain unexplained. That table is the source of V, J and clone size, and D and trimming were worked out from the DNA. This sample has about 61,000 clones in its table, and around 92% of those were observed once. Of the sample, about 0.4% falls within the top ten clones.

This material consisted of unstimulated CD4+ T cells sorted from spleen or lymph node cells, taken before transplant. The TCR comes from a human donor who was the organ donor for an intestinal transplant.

The CDR3 amino acid sequence is: CASSLIRGAQETQYF. The DNA reads as follows: TGTGCCAGCAGCTTAATCCGGGGGGCCCAAGAGACCCAGTACTTC. The rearrangement combines TRBV7-2 with TRBJ2-5; the best D guess is TRBD2, with 7 bases matching. CDR1 and CDR2, per the germline V gene, are SGHTA and FQGNSA. The CDR3 measures 15 amino acids from cysteine to phenylalanine. The retained sequence is limited to the CDR3, 45 bases, with the frame set at the first base. V is shortened by 2 bases, J by 1 base, and the region joining them spans 11 bases.